This T cell receptor beta chain was captured in a study of blood T cell repertoires in COVID-19 (dated by TCRdb to 2020 to 2022). About the full investigation: Samples covering the acute and convalescent phases of COVID-19 were provided by collaborators in the United States, Italy and Spain. The material from the prospective study consisted of cDNA or gDNA derived from T cells, B-cell-depleted T cells, or PBMCs. Deeply sampled blood TCRbeta repertoires from subjects exposed to, actively infected with, or recovered from COVID-19 were included in the dataset. A freely available public database, intended as a resource for researchers studying the immune response to SARS-CoV-2, is where the repertoires were released. The samples were drawn from the first 160 participants of the ongoing ImmuneRACE study and from 1,254 subjects provided by 6 global collaborators. The sample metadata nearly always contained a de-identified subject ID, COVID-19 status, age in years and sex. Where HLA class I and class II types were available, the types were taken from metadata supplied by the sample provider, not from assay-based typing. Here is what the overall study found, with its caveats: The amount of clinical and demographic metadata varied by source and participant and was provided uncurated.

The immunoSEQ Assay, a bias-controlled multiplex PCR, was used to amplify TCRbeta CDR3 regions from genomic DNA. The paper's processing steps were these. Nucleated cell counts per sample were estimated from amplification of reference gene primers within the assay. To quantify the absolute abundance of each unique TCRbeta CDR3 rearrangement, sequence reads were collapsed and filtered. For each sample, productive Simpson clonality was calculated as the square root of Simpson's diversity index over productive rearrangements. TCRdb's version of the immuneACCESS table is confined to in-frame rearrangements and falls short of the full clone set. An unresolved V gene accounts for under half of the shortfall where checked; the remainder is of unknown origin. V and J calls and clone size are as listed in that table; D and trimming were resolved from the DNA. In all, the sample holds about 350,000 clones, and more than 75% of those were seen once. The top ten hold around 6% of the sample.

V is reduced by 1 base and J by 1 base, leaving a spacing of 7 bases between them. The CDR3 contains 14 residues, cysteine and phenylalanine counted. Only the CDR3 portion is preserved as DNA: 42 bases, with reading frame beginning at the first base. Based on the germline V gene, the CDR1 and CDR2 sequences are SNHLY and FYNNEI. A word on this clone: What this receptor recognizes is not known. It has no much larger one-base neighbor in the sample; base qualities were not kept.

In Seattle, one collaborating source enrolled patients while the infection was active and tracked those patients longitudinally over the course of disease. Each collaborating institution followed its own protocols to collect whole blood in K2EDTA tubes. For TCRbeta analysis, collaborators shipped samples as frozen whole blood, isolated PBMCs, or DNA extracted from either of those sample types. This chain joins TRBV2 to TRBJ1-1, with the D gene too uncertain to name. The sequence came from a woman between 50 and 59 years old with COVID-19, enrolled during active disease. The sample consisted of peripheral blood. The nucleotide sequence reads TGTGCCAGCAGTGAAGTCCGGGGGAACACTGAAGCTTTCTTT. Its protein product is CASSEVRGNTEAFF.